This is a list of T cell receptor beta chains from one sample in a study of blood T cells in healthy people across ages. TCRdb reprocessed the 5' RACE reads with MiXCR, giving one entry per CDR3 protein. The data show 650,000 to 700,000 distinct CDR3 sequences, with 32% seen just once and just over 15% held by the top ten. The sample consisted of blood. The receptors derive from a woman older than 75 in good health. Both conserved end residues are part of each CDR3. D genes are given only for firm matches. Clone size is given for some rows only: seen once, a few or many times, or a class if the clone is expanded.

D gene	clone size	V gene	J gene	CDR3 protein	CDR3 DNA
.	.	TRBV20-1	TRBJ2-7	CSAGRTSAGPNEQYF	TGCAGTGCTGGCCGAACTAGTGCGGGGCCAAACGAGCAGTACTTC
.	.	TRBV7-9	TRBJ1-2	CASSPMGRNYGYTF	TGTGCCAGCAGCCCAATGGGACGGAACTATGGCTACACCTTC
.	many	TRBV20-1	TRBJ1-1	CSASAGNTEAFF	TGCAGTGCTAGTGCGGGAAACACTGAAGCTTTCTTT
.	many	TRBV7-9	TRBJ2-6	CASSFGGPMGGANVLTF	TGTGCCAGCAGCTTTGGGGGCCCCATGGGTGGGGCCAACGTCCTGACTTTC
.	.	TRBV20-1	TRBJ1-2	CSARDHQGGYTF	TGCAGTGCTAGAGATCACCAGGGGGGCTACACCTTC
.	many	TRBV12-3/TRBV12-4	TRBJ2-1	CASRKHSQPNEQFF	TGTGCCAGCAGAAAGCACTCGCAGCCCAATGAGCAGTTCTTC
TRBD2	.	TRBV7-2	TRBJ2-3	CAGSFPSGGPQPTDTQYF	TGTGCTGGCAGCTTCCCTAGCGGGGGCCCTCAACCCACAGATACGCAGTATTTT
TRBD2	few	TRBV29-1	TRBJ2-7	CSVVLASGKYEQYF	TGCAGCGTTGTGTTGGCTAGCGGTAAATACGAGCAGTACTTC
.	few	TRBV7-6	TRBJ1-6	CAGSLGGGNSPLHF	TGTGCCGGCAGCTTAGGGGGGGGAAATTCACCCCTCCACTTT
.	.	TRBV5-1	TRBJ2-5	CASSLIQVAQETQYF	TGCGCCAGCAGCTTGATTCAAGTAGCTCAAGAGACCCAGTACTTC
TRBD1	.	TRBV7-3	TRBJ2-2	CASSLLPGQGTGELFF	TGTGCCAGCAGCTTGCTTCCGGGACAGGGTACCGGGGAGCTGTTTTTT
.	few	TRBV9	TRBJ1-5	CASSVDGSSNQPQHF	TGTGCCAGCAGCGTAGACGGATCTAGCAATCAGCCCCAGCATTTT
.	.	TRBV14	TRBJ2-3	CASTRRWGSTDTQYF	TGTGCCAGCACACGGCGGTGGGGATCCACAGATACGCAGTATTTT
.	many	TRBV5-1	TRBJ2-1	CASSRGMEEQFF	TGCGCCAGCAGCCGGGGGATGGAGGAGCAGTTCTTC
.	many	TRBV29-1	TRBJ1-1	CSASTEAAFF	TGCAGCGCCTCGACGGAGGCAGCTTTCTTT
.	.	TRBV28	TRBJ1-1	CASSLVSKCSEAFF	TGTGCCAGCAGTTTAGTGAGCAAATGCTCTGAAGCTTTCTTT